These 6 T cell receptor beta chains share one sample of origin, sequenced in a study of blood T cell repertoires in COVID-19. Clones were read by immunoSEQ multiplex PCR, and TCRdb kept only the in-frame ones, dropping some. Of 50,000 to 70,000 clones in the sample, roughly 79% were seen once. Sequencing was done on a sample of peripheral blood. All receptors derive from a man aged 55 to 70 with acute or convalescent COVID-19.

The V gene is TRBV6-5, the J gene TRBJ1-2; 12 bases align to TRBD1. This CDR3 has 15 amino acids. Germline V gives CDR1 MNHEY, CDR2 SVGAGI. The V segment lost 9 bases and the J segment 6 bases; nucleotides outside the gene matches: 11. In DNA form, the CDR3 reads TGTGCCAGACGGGACAGGGGGCGCAAGACGGATGGCTACACCTTC. Translated: CARRDRGRKTDGYTF.

This clone was picked up one time. The chain carries TRBV18 and TRBJ2-6; tentative D call: TRBD2 (6 bases). V was trimmed by 5 bases and J by 0 bases, leaving 23 bases between them. From germline, CDR1 is KGHSH and CDR2 LQKENI. The CDR3 spans 20 residues. The CDR3 reads CASSSRRTGTQNSGANVLTF. In DNA form, the CDR3 reads TGTGCCAGCTCAAGTCGTAGGACGGGGACTCAGAACTCTGGGGCCAACGTCCTGACTTTC.

The rearrangement joins TRBV5-4 to TRBJ1-2, with 11 bases lining up with TRBD1. The CDR3 runs 14 residues. Germline V gene lookup returns CDR1 SGHNT and CDR2 YYREEE (reference sequence). Trimming at V came to 5 bases and at J to 6 bases, leaving 6 bases not matched to a gene. This CDR3 is CASSTGQGANGYTF. CDR3 nucleotides: TGTGCCAGCAGTACCGGACAGGGGGCAAATGGCTACACCTTC.

The rearrangement joins TRBV5-1 to TRBJ2-5; D may be TRBD2 (6 bases). CDR3 length: 14 residues. The V end lost 2 bases, the J end lost 2 bases, and 10 bases lay between the germline ends. Germline CDR1 reads SGHRS; CDR2 reads YFSETQ. The CDR3 DNA reads TGCGCCAGCAGCTTTGGGACTCCGCAAGAGACCCAGTACTTC. Protein product: CASSFGTPQETQYF.

This chain connects TRBV18 to TRBJ2-7; 12 bases align to TRBD1. Germline V gene lookup returns CDR1 KGHSH and CDR2 LQKENI. The CDR3 loop spans 16 amino acids. V was pared by 2 bases and J by 2 bases, with 4 bases of the junction left unmatched. The CDR3 DNA follows: TGTGCCAGCTCACCAAGGGGACAGGGGGCGACCTACGAGCAGTACTTC. Translation: CASSPRGQGATYEQYF.

The chain employs TRBV24-1 and TRBJ2-4; D ambiguous. Germline V gene sequence: CDR1 KGHDR, CDR2 SFDVKD. Trimming stripped 4 bases from V and 0 bases from J, with 9 bases between. The CDR3 consists of 15 residues. The CDR3 bases are TGTGCCACCAGTGACCCCAGGTTAGCCAAAAACATTCAGTACTTC. Protein product: CATSDPRLAKNIQYF.